This T cell receptor beta chain comes out of a study of T-cell reconstitution after alpha-beta-depleted transplantation in children. The V gene's germline CDR1 is SGHTA and CDR2 FQGNSA. The CDR3 consists of 16 residues. V lost 3 bases and J 0 bases, leaving 11 bases between the germline ends. This clonotype was seen many times. Its specificity is unknown. Construction of the TCRbeta library involved unique molecular identifiers. TCRdb redid the calling of the PCR reads with MiXCR, one entry per CDR3 protein. The data hold 15,000 to 20,000 distinct CDR3 sequences, with around 8.3% observed a single time. Study results and caveats: The study traced high day-60 TCRbeta diversity in some patients to surviving recipient T cells and thymic progenitors. About two months after transplant, alpha-beta T cells reportedly came from several hundred expanded graft clones. Newly produced T cells mostly accounted for T-cell counts and diversity one year post-transplant.

The TCR was taken from a boy under two years old who had a stem cell transplant for Wiskott-Aldrich syndrome, so the T cells may come from the graft donor. The V call is TRBV7-2, the J call TRBJ2-2; D ambiguous. The sequences come from PBMCs, mostly from graft donor cells, collected 60 days after TCRalphabeta/CD19-depleted stem cell transplant. In DNA, the CDR3 is TGTGCCAGCAGCTTGGTTCGTGCCGCGAACACCGGGGAGCTGTTTTTT. Translated, it gives CASSLVRAANTGELFF.